The clone carrying this TCR beta chain was counted only a few times. Antigen specificity is unknown. These data belong to a study of beta chain features in type 1 diabetes. Turning to the study itself: Healthy donors and patients showed comparable age, gender and cell yields.

General study points: Researchers could not determine here whether HLA type influences TCRB rearrangement.

The collection from each donor was one heparinised blood draw averaging around 100 mL. Via CD45RO/CCR7/CD25/CD127/CD95/CD27, cells of the CD4+ naive, central memory, regulatory and stem cell-like memory subsets were sorted. V gave up 4 bases and J gave up 2 bases; unmatched junction bases: 12. This CDR3 has 18 residues. Looked up from germline, CDR1 is SGDLS and CDR2 is YYNGEE. The investigators reverse transcribed all of the isolated RNA, so they sequenced expressed TCRB transcripts. TCRdb's copy holds only in-frame clones and misses some; the assay was immunoSEQ multiplex PCR. The table records around 430,000 clones, roughly 31% of them present only once.

The chain couples TRBV9 to TRBJ2-4; 10 nucleotides line up with TRBD2. The sequence came from a man younger than 35 in good health. Specimen: naive CD4+ T cells from blood. In nucleotides, the CDR3 is TGTGCCAGCAGCTCCCCCGGCCTAGCGGGAGTGACCAAAAACATTCAGTACTTC. This sequence encodes CASSSPGLAGVTKNIQYF.